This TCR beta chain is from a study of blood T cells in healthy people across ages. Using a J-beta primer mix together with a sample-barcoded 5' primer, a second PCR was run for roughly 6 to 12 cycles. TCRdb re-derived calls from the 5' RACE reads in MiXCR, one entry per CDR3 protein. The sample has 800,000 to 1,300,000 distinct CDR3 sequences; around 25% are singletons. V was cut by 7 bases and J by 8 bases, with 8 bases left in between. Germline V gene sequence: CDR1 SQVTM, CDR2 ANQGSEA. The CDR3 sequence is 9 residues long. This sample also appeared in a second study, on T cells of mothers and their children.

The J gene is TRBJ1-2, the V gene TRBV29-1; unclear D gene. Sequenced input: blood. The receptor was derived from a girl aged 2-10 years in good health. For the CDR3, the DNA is TGCAGCGCCCCGGGCGGCTACACCTTC. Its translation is CSAPGGYTF.